This TCR beta chain was retrieved from a study of blood T cells in healthy people across ages. The CDR3 length is 17 residues. V dropped 5 bases and J dropped 5; count of bases not matched to a gene: 11. The second PCR ran roughly 6 to 12 cycles with a sample-barcoded 5' primer and J-beta primers. No fewer than 2.5 million CDR3-containing paired-end reads came from each sample. TCRdb ran MiXCR on the 5' RACE reads and lists one entry per CDR3 protein. Here the sample spans some 560,000 distinct CDR3 sequences, about 26% being singletons. Total RNA was extracted at no less than 5 micrograms per sample. The sample was also reused in another study, on T cells of mothers and their children. That source reports: The study obtained over 9 million TCR beta CDR3 reads per mother and around 3 million per child. Related mother-child pairs showed slightly higher but non-significant overlap than unrelated pairs.

The sequence came from a boy younger than 10 in good health. Input material: blood. V and J are TRBV12-3 or TRBV12-4 and TRBJ2-3, with 12 bases that match TRBD2. CDR3 sequence: CASSPTSGRPRGDTQYF. Written as DNA, the CDR3 is TGTGCCAGCAGTCCTACTAGCGGGAGGCCCCGGGGAGATACGCAGTATTTT.